The entry below gives a single T cell receptor beta chain sequence along with its context. Produced via immunoSEQ multiplex PCR; TCRdb's table is partial and in-frame only. This table holds 150,000 to 200,000 clones, 80% to 90% found once. This entry is derived from a study of blood T cell repertoires in COVID-19. Study summary: Acute and convalescent COVID-19 samples came from the United States, Italy and Spain. T cells, B-cell-depleted T cells, or PBMCs supplied cDNA or gDNA.

V lost 5 bases to trimming and J lost 6 bases; unmatched junction nucleotides: 11. Germline loops: CDR1 MNHEY, CDR2 SMNVEV (reference sequence). The CDR3 runs to 15 residues. This chain connects TRBV27 to TRBJ2-5; the match to TRBD1 covers 8 bases. Sequenced input: peripheral blood. This clonotype was obtained from a woman of 80 years or more with acute or convalescent COVID-19. DNA of the CDR3: TGTGCCAGCAGTCTGACCGGACAGGGAGTAAAGACCCAGTACTTC. Translation gives CASSLTGQGVKTQYF.